This record concerns one T cell receptor (beta chain) sequence. As yet, its antigen is unknown. Other DNA sequences in the same sample also yield this CDR3. Trimming left V 1 base short and J 4 bases short, with 5 bases between. Germline CDR1 is SGHAT and CDR2 is FQNNGV. The CDR3 runs to 13 residues. At deep level, the assay was performed. The authors distributed each subset's genomic DNA evenly over several immunoSEQ plates. Profiled with immunoSEQ multiplex PCR; TCRdb holds only in-frame clones, not every one. The sample yields approximately 2.3 million clones, about 92% seen once. This sample was taken from a study of shared clonotypes between healthy human individuals. Study-wide findings and caveats: Sequencing depth was a factor that was expected to affect clonotype sharing among donors. Researchers sampled blood only, noting tissue repertoires likely differ.

This sequence joins TRBV11-2 and TRBJ1-5; no clear D gene. The sample taken for sequencing was naive CD4+ T cells from PBMCs. Subset in this sample: CD45RA+ positively selected. The TCR sequence derives from a man aged 18 to 30 in good health. Some clones in this sample may be carry-over from other donors' samples. The CDR3 DNA follows: TGTGCCAGCAGCTTAGGGGAGAATCAGCCCCAGCATTTT. This sequence encodes CASSLGENQPQHF.